A single sample gave rise to the 18 T cell receptor beta chains below, sequenced in a study of glioma-infiltrating T cells after dendritic cell vaccination (TCRdb year 2016). Libraries came from the immunoSEQ multiplex PCR assay. TCRdb limited this immuneACCESS table to in-frame rearrangements with V and J called. A share of clones is missing; checked studies link under half to unresolved V genes, and the rest is unexplained. The sample table records approximately 64,000 clones; 82% of these occur just once. The ten largest account for more than 8% of the sample. The material sequenced was blood, taken before dendritic cell vaccination. Receptor source: a human donor with glioblastoma.

V and J are TRBV29-1 and TRBJ1-2, with D perhaps matching TRBD1 (6 bases). Germline V CDR1 and CDR2: SQVTM, ANQGSEA. Trimming removed 4 bases from V and 1 base from J, with 16 bases in between. The CDR3 extends over 15 amino acids. The CDR3 DNA reads TGCAGCGTTGGCGGGAGCAGGGGACATAACTATGGCTACACCTTC. Translation gives CSVGGSRGHNYGYTF.

V gene TRBV19 combines with J gene TRBJ1-5; 8 nucleotides match TRBD1. Unmatched junction bases numbered 10, after V lost 6 bases and J lost 0 bases. Germline assignment: CDR1 LNHDA and CDR2 SQIVND (reference sequence). The CDR3 extends over 17 amino acids. The CDR3 DNA reads as TGTGCCAGTAGCTTAGGGGGGACAGGTTTTAGCAATCAGCCCCAGCATTTT. Translated: CASSLGGTGFSNQPQHF.

The V gene is TRBV4-1, the J gene TRBJ1-3; D ambiguous. The CDR3 runs 15 residues. The V end lost 4 bases, the J end lost 1 base, and 11 bases lay between the germline ends. Germline V CDR1 and CDR2: MGHRA, YSYEKL. In nucleotides, the CDR3 is TGCGCCAGCAGCCTTCCCGGAGGGTCTGGAAACACCATATATTTT. Translated: CASSLPGGSGNTIYF.

This chain's CDR3 is CAISELGAGVAFF. In DNA, the CDR3 is TGTGCCATCAGTGAGCTAGGGGCCGGAGTAGCTTTCTTT. The V gene is TRBV10-3, the J gene TRBJ1-1; the D gene is possibly TRBD1 (5 bases). V gave up 2 bases and J gave up 10 bases, with 14 bases separating them. Germline V CDR1 and CDR2: ENHRY, SYGVKD. The CDR3 length is 13 residues.

J is TRBJ1-2 and V is TRBV7-9; tentative D call: TRBD1 (5 bases). Trimming took 1 base from V and 8 from J, leaving 23 bases between them. The CDR3 runs 17 residues. Germline V CDR1 and CDR2: SEHNR, FQNEAQ (reference sequence). CDR3 nucleotide sequence: TGTGCCAGCAGCTTAGATTCAATTCGCGCCAGGGCAGGAGGCTACACCTTC. Translated: CASSLDSIRARAGGYTF.

The rearrangement links TRBV2 to TRBJ1-2; no definite D call. The CDR3 is 13 residues long. Trimming took 3 bases from V and 3 from J, leaving 8 bases between them. Germline-derived CDR1 and CDR2 are SNHLY and FYNNEI. The CDR3 sequence: CASSDGQDYGYTF. The DNA for the CDR3 is TGTGCCAGCAGTGATGGGCAGGACTATGGCTACACCTTC.

This rearrangement joins TRBV30 to TRBJ2-2, with TRBD2 matching 7 bases. V dropped 2 bases and J dropped 5; count of bases not matched to a gene: 8. Germline CDR1 GTSNPN, CDR2 SVGIG (reference sequence). CDR3 length equals 15 residues. The CDR3, as DNA: TGTGCCTGGAGTAATGGGAGGGTGGGAACCGGGGAGCTGTTTTTT. It codes for CAWSNGRVGTGELFF.

This clone was counted a single time. The chain links TRBV5-1 to TRBJ1-1, with TRBD1 as a possible D gene (5 bases). This CDR3 spans 14 amino acids. Per germline, CDR1 SGHRS and CDR2 YFSETQ. Trimming removed 4 bases at V and 5 bases at J, with 15 bases between. CDR3 residues: CASSPGTRGTEAFF. CDR3 sequence (DNA): TGCGCCAGCAGCCCCGGGACTCGGGGGACTGAAGCTTTCTTT.

The gene calls are TRBV4-1 and TRBJ2-3; 8 bases line up with TRBD2. Germline CDR1 reads MGHRA; CDR2 reads YSYEKL. Unmatched junction bases numbered 11, after V lost 0 bases and J lost 3 bases. This CDR3 region has 18 residues. This CDR3 is CASSQERISGVRTDTQYF. CDR3 DNA sequence: TGCGCCAGCAGCCAAGAAAGGATTAGCGGGGTTAGGACAGATACGCAGTATTTT.

This clone was counted many times. V usage is TRBV7-8 and J usage is TRBJ1-2, with D possibly matching TRBD1 (6 bases). Germline V gene sequence: CDR1 SGHVS, CDR2 FQNEAQ. Trimming pared 5 bases from V and 3 bases from J, leaving 16 bases between. CDR3 length equals 15 residues. In nucleotides, the CDR3 is TGTGCCAGCAGCCCAGAATCTACAGGGTACTATGGCTACACCTTC. Translating it yields CASSPESTGYYGYTF.

The chain recombines TRBV7-9 with TRBJ2-7, with 11 bases lining up with TRBD1. CDR1 and CDR2 (germline): SEHNR, FQNEAQ (reference sequence). The CDR3 length is 14 residues. V lost 4 bases, J lost 5 bases, and 4 bases stayed unmatched. The CDR3 nucleotides read TGTGCCAGCAGCTATCGGACAGGGGGCGACGAGCAGTACTTC. Translating it yields CASSYRTGGDEQYF.

The chain carries TRBV6-5 and TRBJ1-1, with TRBD1 as a possible D gene (6 bases). The ends were cut back, 0 bases at V and 4 bases at J, with 9 bases in the middle. Germline V lookup: CDR1 MNHEY, CDR2 SVGAGI. CDR3 length: 14 amino acids. The CDR3 region is CASSYSQGRTEAFF. Written as DNA, the CDR3 is TGTGCCAGCAGTTACTCGCAGGGGCGCACTGAAGCTTTCTTT.

The chain uses TRBV14 and TRBJ1-5, with TRBD1 matching over 7 bases. The junction had 3 bases not matched to a gene; V was cut back by 4 bases and J by 6 bases. This CDR3 has 13 amino acids. CDR1 is SGHDN and CDR2 is FVKESK in the germline V gene. The CDR3 DNA sequence: TGTGCCAGCAGCCCGGCAGGGGGTCAGCCCCAGCATTTT. It specifies CASSPAGGQPQHF. Full variable domain (remainder filled in from reference TRBV14 and TRBJ1-5): EAGVTQFPSHSVIEKGQTVTLRCDPISGHDNLYWYRRVMGKEIKFLLHFVKESKQDESGMPNNRFLAERTGGTYSTLKVQPAELEDSGVYFCASSPAGGQPQHFGDGTRLSIL.

The V gene is TRBV28, the J gene TRBJ1-2; D is unresolved. The germline V and J ends were trimmed by 9 bases and 5 bases, with 10 bases remaining between them. The germline V gene has CDR1 MDHEN and CDR2 SYDVKM. The CDR3 covers 11 residues. CDR3 nucleotides: TGTGCCAGTTATCGGGGATATGGCTACACCTTC. This codes for CASYRGYGYTF.

The rearrangement uses TRBV19 and TRBJ2-3; D might be TRBD2 (7 bases). This CDR3 spans 14 amino acids. The V and J ends lost 3 bases and 2 bases respectively, with 9 bases between them. CDR1 LNHDA and CDR2 SQIVND come from the germline V gene (reference sequence). CDR3 DNA: TGTGCCAGTAGTATCGCGGGGGCCACAGATACGCAGTATTTT. The encoded protein is CASSIAGATDTQYF.

The gene calls are TRBV6-5 and TRBJ2-1, with TRBD2 matching 8 bases. This CDR3 comprises 15 residues. J lost 1 base, V lost 6 bases, and 5 bases had no gene match. CDR1 and CDR2 (germline): MNHEY, SVGAGI. In nucleotides, the CDR3 is TGTGCCAGCAGCCGATCGGGGGGGTCCTACAATGAGCAGTTCTTC. Its protein product is CASSRSGGSYNEQFF.

This rearrangement joins TRBV18 to TRBJ1-1, with D perhaps TRBD1 (5 bases). Trimming removed 3 bases at V and 7 bases at J, with 12 bases between. The CDR3 spans 13 residues. CDR1 is KGHSH, CDR2 LQKENI, per germline. The CDR3 here is CASSPNKGNEAFF. CDR3 in DNA: TGTGCCAGCTCACCGAACAAGGGGAATGAAGCTTTCTTT.

The genes are TRBV29-1 and TRBJ1-2, with 8 bases matching TRBD1. The CDR3 is made up of 14 amino acids. Germline V gene data show CDR1 as SQVTM and CDR2 as ANQGSEA. The V segment lost 6 bases and the J segment 4 bases; nucleotides outside the gene matches: 10. The CDR3 sequence is CSVHSGQAFYGYTF. The CDR3 DNA is TGCAGCGTCCACTCGGGACAGGCCTTCTATGGCTACACCTTC.